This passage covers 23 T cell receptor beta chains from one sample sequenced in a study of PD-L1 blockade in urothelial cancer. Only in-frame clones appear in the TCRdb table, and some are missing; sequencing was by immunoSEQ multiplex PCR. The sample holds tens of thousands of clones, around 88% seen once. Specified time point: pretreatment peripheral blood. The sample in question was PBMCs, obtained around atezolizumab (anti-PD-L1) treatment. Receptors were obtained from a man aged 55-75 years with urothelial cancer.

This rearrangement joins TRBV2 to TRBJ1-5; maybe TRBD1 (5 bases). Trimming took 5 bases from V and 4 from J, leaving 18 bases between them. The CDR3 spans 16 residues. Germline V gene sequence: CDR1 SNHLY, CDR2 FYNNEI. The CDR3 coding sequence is TGTGCCAGCAGTTTCTTTGGGGGGGGTACGAATCAGCCCCAGCATTTT. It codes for CASSFFGGGTNQPQHF. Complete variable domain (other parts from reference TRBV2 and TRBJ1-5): EPEVTQTPSHQVTQMGQEVILRCVPISNHLYFYWYRQILGQKVEFLVSFYNNEISEKSEIFDDQFSVERPDGSNFTLKIRSTKLEDSAMYFCASSFFGGGTNQPQHFGDGTRLSIL.

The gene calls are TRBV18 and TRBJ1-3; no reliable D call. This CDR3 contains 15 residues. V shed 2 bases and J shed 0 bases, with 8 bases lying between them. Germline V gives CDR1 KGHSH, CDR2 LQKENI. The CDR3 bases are TGTGCCAGCTCACCAACAGAGAGCTCTGGAAACACCATATATTTT. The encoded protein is CASSPTESSGNTIYF.

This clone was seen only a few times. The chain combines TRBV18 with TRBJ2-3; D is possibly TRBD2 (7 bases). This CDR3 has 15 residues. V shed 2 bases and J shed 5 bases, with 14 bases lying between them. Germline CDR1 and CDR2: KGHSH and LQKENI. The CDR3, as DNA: TGTGCCAGCTCACCAAAGGGGGGGCCTGGAGATACGCAGTATTTT. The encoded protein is CASSPKGGPGDTQYF.

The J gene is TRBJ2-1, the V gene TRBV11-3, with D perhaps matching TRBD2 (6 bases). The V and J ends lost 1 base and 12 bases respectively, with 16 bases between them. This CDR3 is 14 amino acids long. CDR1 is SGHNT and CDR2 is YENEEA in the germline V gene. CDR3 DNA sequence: TGTGCCAGCAGCTTAGGGGGGATACCCGGGGGGCAGTTCTTC. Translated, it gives CASSLGGIPGGQFF.

The CDR3 DNA follows: TGCGCCAGCAGCCAAGATACTTTCCAGGGACAGTACTTC. Translating gives CASSQDTFQGQYF. J is TRBJ2-7 and V is TRBV4-3, with D perhaps TRBD1 (5 bases). This CDR3 has 13 residues. Looked up from germline, CDR1 is LGHNA and CDR2 is YSLEER. With 0 bases removed from V and 10 bases from J, the gap between germline ends came to 13 bases.

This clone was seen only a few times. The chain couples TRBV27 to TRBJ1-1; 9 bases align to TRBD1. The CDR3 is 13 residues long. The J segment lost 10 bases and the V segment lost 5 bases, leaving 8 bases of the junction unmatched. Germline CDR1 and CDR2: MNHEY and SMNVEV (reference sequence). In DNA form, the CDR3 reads TGTGCCAGCAGTCCTAACAGGGGGCTGGGAGCTTTCTTT. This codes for CASSPNRGLGAFF.

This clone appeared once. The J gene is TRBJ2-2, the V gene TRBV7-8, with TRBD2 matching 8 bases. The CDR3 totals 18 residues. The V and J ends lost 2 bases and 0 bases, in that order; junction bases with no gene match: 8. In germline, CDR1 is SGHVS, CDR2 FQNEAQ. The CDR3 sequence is CASSLPGLDFANTGELFF. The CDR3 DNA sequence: TGTGCCAGCAGCTTACCGGGACTAGATTTCGCGAACACCGGGGAGCTGTTTTTT. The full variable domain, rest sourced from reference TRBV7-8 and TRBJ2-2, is GAGVSQSPRYKVAKRGQDVALRCDPISGHVSLFWYQQALGQGPEFLTYFQNEAQLDKSGLPSDRFFAERPEGSVSTLKIQRTQQEDSAVYLCASSLPGLDFANTGELFFGEGSRLTVL.

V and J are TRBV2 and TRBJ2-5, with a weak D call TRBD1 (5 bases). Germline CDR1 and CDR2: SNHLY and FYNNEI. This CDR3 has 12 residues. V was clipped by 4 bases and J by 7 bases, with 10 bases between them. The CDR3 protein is CASSVNTGTQYF. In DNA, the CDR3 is TGTGCCAGCAGTGTCAATACAGGGACCCAGTACTTC.

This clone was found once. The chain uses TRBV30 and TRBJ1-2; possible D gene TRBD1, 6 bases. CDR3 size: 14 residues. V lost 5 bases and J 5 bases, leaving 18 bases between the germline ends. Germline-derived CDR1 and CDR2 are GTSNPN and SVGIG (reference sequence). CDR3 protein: CAWATGTYTYGYTF. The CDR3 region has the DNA TGTGCCTGGGCCACCGGGACATACACATATGGCTACACCTTC.

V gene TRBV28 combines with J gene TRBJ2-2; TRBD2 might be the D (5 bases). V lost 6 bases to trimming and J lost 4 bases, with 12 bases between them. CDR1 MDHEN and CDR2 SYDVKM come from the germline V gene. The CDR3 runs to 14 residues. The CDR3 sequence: CASRDAGGTGELFF. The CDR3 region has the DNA TGTGCCAGCAGGGACGCGGGCGGCACCGGGGAGCTGTTTTTT. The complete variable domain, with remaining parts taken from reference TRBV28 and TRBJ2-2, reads DVKVTQSSRYLVKRTGEKVFLECVQDMDHENMFWYRQDPGLGLRLIYFSYDVKMKEKGDIPEGYSVSREKKERFSLILESASTNQTSMYLCASRDAGGTGELFFGEGSRLTVL.

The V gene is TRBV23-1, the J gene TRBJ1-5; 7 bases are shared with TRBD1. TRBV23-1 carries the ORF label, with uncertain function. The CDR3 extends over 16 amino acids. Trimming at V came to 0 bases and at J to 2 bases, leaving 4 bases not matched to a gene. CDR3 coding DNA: TGCGCCAGCAGTCAATCCAGGGACAGACGCAATCAGCCCCAGCATTTT. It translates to CASSQSRDRRNQPQHF.

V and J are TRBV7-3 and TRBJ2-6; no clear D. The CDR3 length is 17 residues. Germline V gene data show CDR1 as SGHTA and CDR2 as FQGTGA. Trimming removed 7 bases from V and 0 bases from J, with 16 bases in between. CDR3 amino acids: CASIPGGGGSGANVLTF. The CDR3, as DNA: TGTGCCAGCATCCCCGGCGGCGGCGGCTCTGGGGCCAACGTCCTGACTTTC.

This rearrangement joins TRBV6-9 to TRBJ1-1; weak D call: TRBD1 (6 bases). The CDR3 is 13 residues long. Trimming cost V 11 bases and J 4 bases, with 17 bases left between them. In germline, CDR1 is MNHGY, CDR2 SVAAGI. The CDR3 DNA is TGTGCCCCACCAACAGGGCCGGCCACTGAAGCTTTCTTT. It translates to CAPPTGPATEAFF.

CDR3 region: CASSLDRGGDQPQHF. The CDR3 DNA reads as TGTGCCAGCAGCCTAGACAGGGGAGGCGATCAGCCCCAGCATTTT. V usage is TRBV28 and J usage is TRBJ1-5; TRBD1 matches 8 bases. The CDR3 spans 15 residues. CDR1 is MDHEN and CDR2 is SYDVKM in the germline V gene. The trim removed 6 bases at V and 5 bases at J, leaving 9 bases unmatched.

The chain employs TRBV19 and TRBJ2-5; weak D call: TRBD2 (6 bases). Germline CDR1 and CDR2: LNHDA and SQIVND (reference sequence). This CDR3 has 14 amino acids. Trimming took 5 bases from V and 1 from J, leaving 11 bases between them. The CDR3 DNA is TGTGCCAGTAGTCGTCGGGGGACCCAAGAGACCCAGTACTTC. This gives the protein CASSRRGTQETQYF.

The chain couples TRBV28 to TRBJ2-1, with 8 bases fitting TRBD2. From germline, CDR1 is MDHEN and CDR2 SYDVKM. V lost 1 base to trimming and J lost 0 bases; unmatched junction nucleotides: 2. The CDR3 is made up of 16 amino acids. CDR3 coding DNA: TGTGCCAGCAGTTTATCCAGCGGGGGCTCCTACAATGAGCAGTTCTTC. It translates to CASSLSSGGSYNEQFF.

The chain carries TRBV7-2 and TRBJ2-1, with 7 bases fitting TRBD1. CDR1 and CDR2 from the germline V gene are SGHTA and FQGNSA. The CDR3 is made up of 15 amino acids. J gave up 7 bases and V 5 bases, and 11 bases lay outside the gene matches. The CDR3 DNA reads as TGTGCCAGCAGCAGGGGGCGGGTAGGAACGAATGAGCAGTTCTTC. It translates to CASSRGRVGTNEQFF.

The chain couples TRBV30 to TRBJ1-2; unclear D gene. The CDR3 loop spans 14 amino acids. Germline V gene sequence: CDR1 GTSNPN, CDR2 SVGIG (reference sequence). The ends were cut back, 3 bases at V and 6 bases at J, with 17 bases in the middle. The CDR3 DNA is TGTGCCTGGAGAATTCCTCTAGGAGGGCATGGCTACACCTTC. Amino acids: CAWRIPLGGHGYTF.

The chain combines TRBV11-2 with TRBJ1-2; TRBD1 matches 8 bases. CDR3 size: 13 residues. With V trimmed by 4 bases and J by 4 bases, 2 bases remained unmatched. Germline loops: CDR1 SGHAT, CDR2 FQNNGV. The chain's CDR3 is CASSSDRGYGYTF. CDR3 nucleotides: TGTGCCAGCAGCTCAGACAGGGGCTATGGCTACACCTTC.

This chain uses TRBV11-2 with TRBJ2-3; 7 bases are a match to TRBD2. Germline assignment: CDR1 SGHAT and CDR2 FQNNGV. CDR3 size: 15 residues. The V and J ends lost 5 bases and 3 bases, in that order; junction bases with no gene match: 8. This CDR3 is CASSARVGGTDTQYF. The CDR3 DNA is TGTGCCAGCAGCGCCAGGGTGGGGGGGACAGATACGCAGTATTTT.

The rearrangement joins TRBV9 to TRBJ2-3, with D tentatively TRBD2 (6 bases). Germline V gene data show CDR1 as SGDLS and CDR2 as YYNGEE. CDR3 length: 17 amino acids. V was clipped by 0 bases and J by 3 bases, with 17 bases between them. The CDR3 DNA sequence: TGTGCCAGCAGCGTAGCTACGGGCCAGCGGGCGACAGATACGCAGTATTTT. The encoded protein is CASSVATGQRATDTQYF.

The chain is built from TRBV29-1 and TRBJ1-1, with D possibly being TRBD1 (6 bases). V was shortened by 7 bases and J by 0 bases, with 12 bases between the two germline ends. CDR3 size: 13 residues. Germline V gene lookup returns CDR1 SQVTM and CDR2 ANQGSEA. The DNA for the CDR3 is TGCAGCGGGACAGATACCATGAACACTGAAGCTTTCTTT. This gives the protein CSGTDTMNTEAFF.

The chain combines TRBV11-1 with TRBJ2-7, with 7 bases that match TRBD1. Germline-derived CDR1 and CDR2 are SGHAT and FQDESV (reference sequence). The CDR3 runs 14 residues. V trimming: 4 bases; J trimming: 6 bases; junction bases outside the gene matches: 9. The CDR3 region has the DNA TGTGCCAGCAGCTCCGGGACAGTCTCTCTCGAGCAGTACTTC. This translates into CASSSGTVSLEQYF.